This T cell receptor (beta chain) was identified in a study of technical replicates of blood from a few donors. Generated by immunoSEQ multiplex PCR, the TCRdb table keeps only in-frame clones and is missing some. The sample includes 55,000 to 75,000 clones, approximately 83% of them seen just once. This CDR3 comprises 14 residues. Germline CDR1 and CDR2: SQVTM and ANQGSEA. V was clipped by 6 bases and J by 1 base; unmatched bases: 7. The chain combines TRBV29-1 with TRBJ1-1, with 8 bases that match TRBD1. The sequence was obtained from a human donor in good health. Some clones in this sample may be carry-over from other donors' samples. Input material: PBMCs. CDR3 coding DNA: TGCAGCGTGGATCACGGGACAGGGAACACTGAAGCTTTCTTT. Translating it yields CSVDHGTGNTEAFF.